The 9 T cell receptor beta chains below all came from one sample that was sequenced in a study of OX40 agonist ivuxolimab in advanced cancers. The table came from immunoSEQ multiplex PCR; TCRdb's copy has only in-frame clones and leaves some out. Here the sample spans approximately 94,000 clones, 91% being singletons. This specimen was CD4+ or CD8+ T cells sorted from blood, taken in a trial of the OX40 agonist ivuxolimab. The receptors shown here come from an adult with an advanced solid tumor such as melanoma, head and neck, liver or kidney cancer.

This clone was recorded a few times. The V call is TRBV18, the J call TRBJ1-1; D may be TRBD1 (5 bases). This CDR3 has 13 residues. Germline loops: CDR1 KGHSH, CDR2 LQKENI. The germline V and J ends were trimmed by 4 bases and 1 base, with 7 bases remaining between them. This CDR3 reads CASSQTENTEAFF. As DNA, the CDR3 is TGTGCCAGCTCACAGACAGAGAACACTGAAGCTTTCTTT.

The chain couples TRBV18 to TRBJ1-1; 8 nucleotides align to TRBD1. Germline V CDR1 and CDR2: KGHSH, LQKENI. Losses at the gene ends were 5 bases for V and 4 bases for J; bases not matched to a gene: 6. The CDR3 runs to 14 residues. CDR3 in amino acids: CASSRTGLGTEAFF. The CDR3 nucleotides are TGTGCCAGCTCAAGGACAGGGTTGGGCACTGAAGCTTTCTTT. The full variable domain, rest sourced from reference TRBV18 and TRBJ1-1, is NAGVMQNPRHLVRRRGQEARLRCSPMKGHSHVYWYRQLPEEGLKFMVYLQKENIIDESGMPKERFSAEFPKEGPSILRIQQVVRGDSAAYFCASSRTGLGTEAFFGQGTRLTVV.

The chain is built from TRBV6-5 and TRBJ2-3, with TRBD2 identical over 7 bases. There are 15 residues in the CDR3. J lost 1 base, V lost 6 bases, and 7 bases had no gene match. The V gene's germline CDR1 is MNHEY and CDR2 SVGAGI. CDR3 in amino acids: CASRGVAGGTDTQYF. The CDR3 DNA reads as TGTGCCAGCAGGGGGGTTGCGGGGGGCACAGATACGCAGTATTTT.

V and J are TRBV6-4 and TRBJ1-5; no clear D. Germline V gives CDR1 MRHNA, CDR2 SNTAGT. This CDR3 spans 18 amino acids. V was shortened by 0 bases and J by 0 bases, with 15 bases between the two germline ends. The CDR3 loop reads CASSDSSRGWDSNQPQHF. The CDR3 DNA follows: TGTGCCAGCAGTGACTCCTCGCGGGGTTGGGATAGCAATCAGCCCCAGCATTTT.

The chain recombines TRBV27 with TRBJ1-1; no reliable D call. The CDR3 has 14 residues. V was clipped by 0 bases and J by 6 bases, with 11 bases between them. Germline CDR1 is MNHEY and CDR2 is SMNVEV (reference sequence). The CDR3 reads CASSLSPTSSEAFF. Here the CDR3 DNA reads TGTGCCAGCAGTTTATCTCCCACTAGCTCTGAAGCTTTCTTT.

J is TRBJ2-7 and V is TRBV5-1, with 8 bases matching TRBD1. This CDR3 has 17 residues. Unmatched junction bases numbered 10, after V lost 0 bases and J lost 2 bases. Per the germline V gene, CDR1 is SGHRS and CDR2 is YFSETQ. CDR3 coding DNA: TGCGCCAGCAGCTTGGGATACGGACAGGGATTAACCTACGAGCAGTACTTC. Amino acid sequence: CASSLGYGQGLTYEQYF.

V gene TRBV7-3 combines with J gene TRBJ2-5; TRBD2 aligns across 9 bases. CDR1 is SGHTA and CDR2 is FQGTGA in the germline V gene. The J segment lost 1 base and the V segment lost 2 bases, leaving 17 bases of the junction unmatched. The CDR3 sequence is 20 residues long. CDR3 nucleotide sequence: TGTGCCAGCAGCTTACGACCAGGTACCGGGACTAGCTTTGGCCAAGAGACCCAGTACTTC. Protein product: CASSLRPGTGTSFGQETQYF.

The V and J genes are TRBV13 and TRBJ1-1, with 7 positions matching TRBD1. Germline V lookup: CDR1 PRHDT, CDR2 FYEKMQ (reference sequence). Trimming removed 7 bases from V and 9 bases from J; junction bases left unmatched: 8. The CDR3 covers 12 residues. The CDR3, as DNA: TGTGCCAGCAAGGGACAGCGTACCCAAGCTTTCTTT. This codes for CASKGQRTQAFF.

The chain employs TRBV18 and TRBJ2-5, with 8 bases matching TRBD2. The J call is uncertain, as TRBJ2-7 better fits the DNA end. The germline V gene encodes CDR1 KGHSH and CDR2 LQKENI. The CDR3 contains 17 residues. The CDR3 spells CASSPLPPGGPSHEQYF. CDR3 nucleotides: TGTGCCAGCTCACCATTACCCCCGGGAGGGCCCAGCCACGAGCAGTACTTC.